Below, 15 T cell receptor beta chains from the same sample are listed, as sequenced in a study of blood T cell repertoires in COVID-19 (dated by TCRdb to 2020 to 2022). To prepare the library, the immunoSEQ multiplex PCR assay was applied. The source is immuneACCESS, and TCRdb retained only in-frame sequences with V and J called. Part of the clones is not carried over; for the studies checked, unresolved V genes explain less than half of this, and the remainder is unexplained. Counted in this sample were about 180,000 clones; about four fifths of them appeared once. Of the sample, 5.5% to 7.5% is held by the ten largest clones. The sequenced sample consisted of peripheral blood. These receptors were obtained from a human donor in a cohort sampled during active COVID-19.

V and J are TRBV7-6 and TRBJ2-5; D is perhaps TRBD2 (6 bases). The CDR3 is 15 amino acids. CDR1 and CDR2 from the germline V gene are SGHVS and FNYEAQ. V was clipped by 3 bases and J by 5 bases, with 16 bases between them. CDR3 DNA sequence: TGTGCCAGCAGCTTTCGCACGGGGGTCGGTGAGACCCAGTACTTC. Translation gives CASSFRTGVGETQYF.

The chain combines TRBV5-1 with TRBJ2-3, with a weak D call TRBD2 (5 bases). The CDR3 has 15 residues. The germline CDR1 and CDR2 sequences are SGHRS and YFSETQ. The V end lost 0 bases, the J end lost 2 bases, and 10 bases lay between the germline ends. This CDR3 reads CASSLGAGSTDTQYF. The CDR3 region has the DNA TGCGCCAGCAGCTTGGGTGCGGGTTCCACAGATACGCAGTATTTT.

This chain joins TRBV2 and TRBJ2-2, with 8 bases that match TRBD1. With 11 bases clipped from V and 7 bases from J, the junction kept 12 bases outside the gene matches. Germline V gene lookup returns CDR1 SNHLY and CDR2 FYNNEI. The CDR3 totals 14 residues. The CDR3 sequence is CASLQGAQSGELFF. CDR3 DNA sequence: TGTGCCTCCCTCCAGGGGGCGCAGAGCGGGGAGCTGTTTTTT.

CDR3 amino acids: CATSRDPGGSGQYF. DNA for the CDR3: TGTGCCACCAGCAGAGATCCAGGAGGATCTGGGCAGTATTTT. The V call is TRBV15, the J call TRBJ2-3; the D gene is possibly TRBD2 (5 bases). The CDR3 length is 14 residues. From germline, CDR1 is LNHNV and CDR2 YYDKDF (reference sequence). Trimming took off 0 bases at V and 11 bases at J, with 15 bases between the two ends. Based on the CDR3 plus reference TRBV15 and TRBJ2-3, the full variable domain is DAMVIQNPRYQVTQFGKPVTLSCSQTLNHNVMYWYQQKSSQAPKLLFHYYDKDFNNEADTPDNFQSRRPNTSFCFLDIRSPGLGDTAMYLCATSRDPGGSGQYFGPGTRLTVL.

This chain links TRBV3-1 (or the pseudogene TRBV3-2) with TRBJ2-6; TRBD1 might be the D (5 bases). The CDR3 spans 15 residues. Germline CDR1 and CDR2: LGHDT and YNNKEL (reference sequence). V dropped 4 bases and J dropped 1 base, with 8 bases sitting between them. The CDR3 sequence: CASSRQSSGANVLTF. In DNA, the CDR3 is TGTGCCAGCAGCCGACAGAGTTCTGGGGCCAACGTCCTGACTTTC.

This chain connects TRBV10-3 to TRBJ2-7; 9 bases align to TRBD1. This CDR3 contains 14 residues. Trimming at V came to 8 bases and at J to 3 bases, leaving 8 bases not matched to a gene. Germline V CDR1 and CDR2: ENHRY, SYGVKD. The CDR3 DNA sequence: TGTGCCATCCGGCAGGACAGGGGCTACTACGAGCAGTACTTC. Amino acids: CAIRQDRGYYEQYF.

A single count supports this clone. The V call is TRBV12-3 or TRBV12-4, the J call TRBJ2-1, with D maybe TRBD1 (6 bases). The CDR3 consists of 13 residues. With 2 bases removed from V and 6 bases from J, the gap between germline ends came to 8 bases. Here the CDR3 reads CASSLTGFNEQFF. The CDR3 nucleotides are TGTGCCAGCAGTTTAACAGGGTTCAATGAGCAGTTCTTC.

V and J are TRBV20-1 and TRBJ1-1; 10 bases fit TRBD1. V shed 3 bases, J shed 5 bases, and the junction held 12 bases outside the gene matches. The CDR3 is made up of 16 amino acids. The germline V gene encodes CDR1 DFQATT and CDR2 SNEGSKA (reference sequence). The CDR3 reads CSASRVTGGSRTEAFF. In DNA form, the CDR3 reads TGCAGTGCTAGTCGGGTGACAGGGGGCAGTCGAACTGAAGCTTTCTTT.

This chain uses TRBV10-1 with TRBJ1-2; 7 positions agree with TRBD1. There are 16 residues in the CDR3. Germline V CDR1 and CDR2: WNHNN, SYGVQD (reference sequence). The junction had 6 bases not matched to a gene; V was cut back by 2 bases and J by 0 bases. The CDR3 loop is CASSEPGDSANYGYTF. CDR3 nucleotide sequence: TGCGCCAGCAGTGAGCCCGGGGACAGCGCTAACTATGGCTACACCTTC.

The chain employs TRBV10-3 and TRBJ1-6, with D possibly matching TRBD1 (5 bases). CDR1 is ENHRY and CDR2 is SYGVKD in the germline V gene. Trimming cost V 6 bases and J 9 bases, with 21 bases left between them. There are 16 residues in the CDR3. The CDR3 loop is CAIRPSGGAGGSPLHF. The DNA for the CDR3 is TGTGCCATCAGACCATCGGGAGGGGCCGGTGGTTCACCCCTCCACTTT.

The chain joins TRBV2 to TRBJ2-7; 7 nucleotides match TRBD2. CDR1 and CDR2 (germline): SNHLY, FYNNEI. The trim removed 7 bases at V and 1 base at J, leaving 7 bases unmatched. The CDR3 runs 14 residues. CDR3 sequence: CASIPQRGSYEQYF. The CDR3 bases are TGTGCCAGCATCCCCCAGCGGGGTTCCTACGAGCAGTACTTC. Supplemented by reference TRBV2 and TRBJ2-7, the full variable domain reads EPEVTQTPSHQVTQMGQEVILRCVPISNHLYFYWYRQILGQKVEFLVSFYNNEISEKSEIFDDQFSVERPDGSNFTLKIRSTKLEDSAMYFCASIPQRGSYEQYFGPGTRLTVT.

The chain combines TRBV30 with TRBJ1-5, with 7 bases that match TRBD1. V shed 5 bases, J shed 2 bases, and the junction held 3 bases outside the gene matches. CDR1 and CDR2 from the germline V gene are GTSNPN and SVGIG (reference sequence). This CDR3 has 13 amino acids. Here the CDR3 DNA reads TGTGCCTGGGGTGACAGGGGCAATCAGCCCCAGCATTTT. This sequence encodes CAWGDRGNQPQHF.

The gene calls are TRBV19 and TRBJ1-5, with D perhaps TRBD1 (6 bases). Germline V gene lookup returns CDR1 LNHDA and CDR2 SQIVND (reference sequence). The V and J ends lost 4 bases and 3 bases respectively, with 13 bases between them. This CDR3 has 15 residues. CDR3 DNA: TGTGCCAGTAGTACGCCCGGACAGCTCAATCAGCCCCAGCATTTT. Amino acid sequence: CASSTPGQLNQPQHF.

The V and J genes are TRBV9 and TRBJ2-3, with D possibly being TRBD2 (6 bases). The CDR3 spans 15 residues. V gave up 2 bases and J gave up 3 bases, with 13 bases separating them. Germline CDR1 and CDR2: SGDLS and YYNGEE. CDR3 in amino acids: CASSVGGTTTDTQYF. CDR3 nucleotides: TGTGCCAGCAGCGTTGGAGGGACCACAACAGATACGCAGTATTTT.

This sequence joins TRBV6-5 and TRBJ1-1; D is possibly TRBD1 (6 bases). In germline, CDR1 is MNHEY, CDR2 SVGAGI. The CDR3 runs 14 residues. The V end lost 6 bases, the J end lost 1 base, and 12 bases lay between the germline ends. Here the CDR3 DNA reads TGTGCCAGCAGCCTGACAGGTTCGAACACTGAAGCTTTCTTT. It specifies CASSLTGSNTEAFF.